This T cell receptor (beta chain) was found in a study of T cells in localized non-small cell lung cancer. Study-wide points: An association was observed between higher blood T cell density and longer overall survival. Uninvolved nearby lung showed the greatest T cell clonality, exceeding that found in tumor. Appearances in adjacent lung were noted for a median 57 of the top 100 tumor clones.

Method: immunoSEQ multiplex PCR; TCRdb's copy keeps in-frame clones and lacks some. The table has around 70,000 clones, approximately 84% seen once. Trimming left V 7 bases short and J 5 bases short, with 11 bases between. Germline V gives CDR1 DFQATT, CDR2 SNEGSKA (reference sequence). The CDR3 consists of 11 residues. Comment on this clone: Antigen specificity is unknown.

The TCR was taken from a female donor aged 60 or older with stage I lung adenocarcinoma. The V gene is TRBV20-1, the J gene TRBJ2-5; no definite D call. Sequencing was performed on peripheral blood, taken before any cancer treatment. The CDR3 bases are TGCAGTGTTTTGATCCGGGAGACCCAGTACTTC. Translated: CSVLIRETQYF.